This T cell receptor (beta chain) came from a study of cytomegalovirus exposure and HLA in healthy donors. The CDR3 covers 13 residues. Germline loops: CDR1 SGHNT, CDR2 YYREEE (reference sequence). V was cut by 0 bases and J by 2 bases, with 5 bases left in between. PCR primers comprised 60 Vbeta and 13 Jbeta primers. Clones were read by immunoSEQ multiplex PCR, and TCRdb kept only the in-frame ones, dropping some. The table has approximately 150,000 clones, roughly 80% seen once; the top ten hold roughly 3.6%. Each donor was healthy, and each was a bone marrow donor. This clonotype was sampled from a man aged 25-40 years in good health and CMV-seropositive. The chain couples TRBV5-4 to TRBJ2-5; D ambiguous. The sample was PBMCs. For the CDR3, the DNA is TGTGCCAGCAGCTTGGAACAGCAAGAGACCCAGTACTTC. It translates to CASSLEQQETQYF.